This TCR beta chain was captured by sequencing in a study of blood T cells in healthy people across ages. A second PCR of about 6 to 12 cycles used a sample-barcoded 5' primer and a J-beta primer mix. TCRdb used MiXCR to reprocess the 5' RACE reads, holding one entry per CDR3 protein. In the table there are more than 650,000 distinct CDR3 sequences, 20% to 25% of which are singletons. In terms of origin and age, donors were healthy Caucasian individuals from Russia aged about 6 to 90. Peripheral blood samples of about 10 milliliters were drawn from each donor. V was trimmed by 0 bases and J by 1 base, leaving 7 bases between them. The CDR3 totals 14 residues. Germline V gene data show CDR1 as SGHRS and CDR2 as YFSETQ. Whole-study findings and limits: Higher diversity, along with more naive CD4+ cells, distinguished long-lived donors from aged donors. Higher naive T cell percentage went strongly together with higher TCR beta diversity.

This clonotype was found a few times. Its antigen is still unknown. The chain joins TRBV5-1 to TRBJ1-1; D gene ambiguous. The sequenced sample was blood. The source of this sequence is a man between 65 and 85 years old in good health. The CDR3 loop reads CASSLAVENTEAFF. The CDR3 DNA reads as TGCGCCAGCAGCTTGGCAGTTGAGAACACTGAAGCTTTCTTT. The full variable domain, its missing parts supplied by reference TRBV5-1 and TRBJ1-1, is KAGVTQTPRYLIKTRGQQVTLSCSPISGHRSVSWYQQTPGQGLQFLFEYFSETQRNKGNFPGRFSGRQFSNSRSEMNVSTLELGDSALYLCASSLAVENTEAFFGQGTRLTVV.